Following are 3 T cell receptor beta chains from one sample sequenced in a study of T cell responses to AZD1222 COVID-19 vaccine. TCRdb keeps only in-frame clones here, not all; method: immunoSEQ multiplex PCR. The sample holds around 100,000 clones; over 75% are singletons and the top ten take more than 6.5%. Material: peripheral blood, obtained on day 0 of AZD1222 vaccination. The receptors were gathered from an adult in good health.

CDR3 loop: CASSPLGQGSEKLFF. The CDR3 DNA is TGTGCCAGCTCACCGCTGGGACAGGGGAGTGAAAAACTGTTTTTT. V and J are TRBV18 and TRBJ1-4; the match to TRBD1 covers 10 bases. This CDR3 spans 15 amino acids. Per germline, CDR1 KGHSH and CDR2 LQKENI. Trimming at V came to 3 bases and at J to 7 bases, leaving 5 bases not matched to a gene.

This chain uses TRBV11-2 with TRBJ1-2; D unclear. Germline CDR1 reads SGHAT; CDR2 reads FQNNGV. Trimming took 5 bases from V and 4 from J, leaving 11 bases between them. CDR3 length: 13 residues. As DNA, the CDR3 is TGTGCCAGCAGCCCCCCGGGGTTCTATGGCTACACCTTC. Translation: CASSPPGFYGYTF.

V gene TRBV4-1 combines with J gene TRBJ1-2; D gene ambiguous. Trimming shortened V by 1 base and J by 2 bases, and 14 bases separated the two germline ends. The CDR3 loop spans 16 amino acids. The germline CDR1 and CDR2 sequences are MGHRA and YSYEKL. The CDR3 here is CASSQVEVLGNYGYTF. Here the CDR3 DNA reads TGCGCCAGCAGCCAAGTGGAGGTCCTCGGCAACTATGGCTACACCTTC.